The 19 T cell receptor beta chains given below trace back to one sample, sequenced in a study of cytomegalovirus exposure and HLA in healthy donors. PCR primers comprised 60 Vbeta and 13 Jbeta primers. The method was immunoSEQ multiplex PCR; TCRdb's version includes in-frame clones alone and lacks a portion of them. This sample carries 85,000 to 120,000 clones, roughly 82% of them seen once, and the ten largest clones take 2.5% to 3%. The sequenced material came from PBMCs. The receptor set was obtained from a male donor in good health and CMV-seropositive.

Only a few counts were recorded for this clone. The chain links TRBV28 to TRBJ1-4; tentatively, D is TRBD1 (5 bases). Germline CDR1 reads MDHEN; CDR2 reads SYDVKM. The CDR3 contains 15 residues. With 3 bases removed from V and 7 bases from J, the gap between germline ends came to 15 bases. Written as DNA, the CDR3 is TGTGCCAGCAGTTTCATTTCAGGGTACAGTGAAAAACTGTTTTTT. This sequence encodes CASSFISGYSEKLFF.

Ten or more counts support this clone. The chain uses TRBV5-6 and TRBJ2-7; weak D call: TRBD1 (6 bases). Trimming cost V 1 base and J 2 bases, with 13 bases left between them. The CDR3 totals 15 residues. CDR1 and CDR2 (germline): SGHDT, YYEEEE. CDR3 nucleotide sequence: TGTGCCAGCAGCTTGTTAGGGCAGGGGCCCTACGAGCAGTACTTC. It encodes CASSLLGQGPYEQYF.

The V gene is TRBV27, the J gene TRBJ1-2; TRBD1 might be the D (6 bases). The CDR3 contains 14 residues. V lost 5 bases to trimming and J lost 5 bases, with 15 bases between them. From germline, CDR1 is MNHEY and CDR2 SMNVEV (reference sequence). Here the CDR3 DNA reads TGTGCCAGCAGTCCCCGCGGACAGTCTTATGGCTACACCTTC. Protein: CASSPRGQSYGYTF.

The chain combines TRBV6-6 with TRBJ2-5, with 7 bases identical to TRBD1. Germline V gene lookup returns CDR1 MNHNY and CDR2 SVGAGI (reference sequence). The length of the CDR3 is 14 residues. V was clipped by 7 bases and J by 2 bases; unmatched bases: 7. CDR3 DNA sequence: TGTGCCAGCACCCCGACAGGGCAGCAAGAGACCCAGTACTTC. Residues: CASTPTGQQETQYF.

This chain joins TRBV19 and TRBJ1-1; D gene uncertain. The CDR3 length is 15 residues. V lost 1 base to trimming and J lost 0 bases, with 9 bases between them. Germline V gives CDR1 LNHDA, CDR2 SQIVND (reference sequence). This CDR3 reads CASSIGEFLNTEAFF. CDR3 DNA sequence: TGTGCCAGTAGTATAGGGGAGTTCCTGAACACTGAAGCTTTCTTT.

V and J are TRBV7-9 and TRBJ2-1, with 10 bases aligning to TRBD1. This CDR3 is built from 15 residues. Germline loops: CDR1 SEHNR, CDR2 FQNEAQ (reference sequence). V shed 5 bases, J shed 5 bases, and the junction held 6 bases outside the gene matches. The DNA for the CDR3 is TGTGCCAGCAGCGATCCGGGACAGGGGCACAATGAGCAGTTCTTC. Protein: CASSDPGQGHNEQFF.

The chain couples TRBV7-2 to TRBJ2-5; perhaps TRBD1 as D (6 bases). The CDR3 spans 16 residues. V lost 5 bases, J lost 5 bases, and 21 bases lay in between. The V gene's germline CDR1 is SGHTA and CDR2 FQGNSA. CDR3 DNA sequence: TGTGCCAGCAGCGCCGCCCAACAGGGAATCCCGGAGACCCAGTACTTC. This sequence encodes CASSAAQQGIPETQYF.

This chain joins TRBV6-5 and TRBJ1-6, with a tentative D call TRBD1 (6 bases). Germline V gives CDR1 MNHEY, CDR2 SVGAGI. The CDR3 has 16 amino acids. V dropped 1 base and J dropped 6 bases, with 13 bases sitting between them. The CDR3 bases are TGTGCCAGCAGTTACTTCCAGGGGAATGGTAATTCACCCCTCCACTTT. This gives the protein CASSYFQGNGNSPLHF.

CDR3 nucleotide sequence: TGTGCCAGCAAGGTGGCGGGGCTAGAGAACACCGGGGAGCTGTTTTTT. Its translation is CASKVAGLENTGELFF. The gene calls are TRBV14 and TRBJ2-2, with D possibly TRBD2 on 6 matching bases. The CDR3 is 16 amino acids. Germline V CDR1 and CDR2: SGHDN, FVKESK. Trimming removed 7 bases at V and 1 base at J, with 16 bases between.

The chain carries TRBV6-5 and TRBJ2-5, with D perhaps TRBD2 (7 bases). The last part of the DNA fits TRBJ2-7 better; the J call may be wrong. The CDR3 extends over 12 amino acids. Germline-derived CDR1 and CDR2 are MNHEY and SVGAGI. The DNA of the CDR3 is TGTGCCAGTGGGGGGGGCACCTACGAGCAGTACTTC. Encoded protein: CASGGGTYEQYF.

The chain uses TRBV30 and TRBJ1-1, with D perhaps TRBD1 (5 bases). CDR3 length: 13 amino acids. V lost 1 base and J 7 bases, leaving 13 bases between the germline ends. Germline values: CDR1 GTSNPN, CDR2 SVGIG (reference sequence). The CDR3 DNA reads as TGTGCCTGGAGTGCGGCGGGACGGAGTGAAGCTTTCTTT. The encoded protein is CAWSAAGRSEAFF.

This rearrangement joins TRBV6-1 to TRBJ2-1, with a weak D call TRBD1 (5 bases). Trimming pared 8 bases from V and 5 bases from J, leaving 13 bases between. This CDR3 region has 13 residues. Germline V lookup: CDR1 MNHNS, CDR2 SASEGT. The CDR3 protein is CASVQGWHNEQFF. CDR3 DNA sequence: TGTGCCAGCGTCCAGGGTTGGCACAATGAGCAGTTCTTC.

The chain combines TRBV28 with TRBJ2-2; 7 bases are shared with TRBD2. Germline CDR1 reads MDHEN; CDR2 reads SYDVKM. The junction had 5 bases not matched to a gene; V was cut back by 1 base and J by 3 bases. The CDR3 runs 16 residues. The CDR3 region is CASSLYGRSYTGELFF. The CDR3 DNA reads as TGTGCCAGCAGTTTATACGGGAGGTCTTACACCGGGGAGCTGTTTTTT. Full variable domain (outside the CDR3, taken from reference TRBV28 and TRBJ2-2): DVKVTQSSRYLVKRTGEKVFLECVQDMDHENMFWYRQDPGLGLRLIYFSYDVKMKEKGDIPEGYSVSREKKERFSLILESASTNQTSMYLCASSLYGRSYTGELFFGEGSRLTVL.

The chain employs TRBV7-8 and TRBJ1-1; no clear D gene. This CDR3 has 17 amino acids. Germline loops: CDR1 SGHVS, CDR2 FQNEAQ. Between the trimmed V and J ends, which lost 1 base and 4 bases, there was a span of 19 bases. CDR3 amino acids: CASSLGVIQNPLTEAFF. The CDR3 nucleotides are TGTGCCAGCAGCTTAGGTGTAATACAGAACCCCCTCACTGAAGCTTTCTTT.

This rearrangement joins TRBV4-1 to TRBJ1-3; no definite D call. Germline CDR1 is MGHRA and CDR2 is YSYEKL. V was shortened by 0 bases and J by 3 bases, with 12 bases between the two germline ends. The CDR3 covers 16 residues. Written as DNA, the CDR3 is TGCGCCAGCAGCCAAGAACCTGCGCGGGTTGGAAACACCATATATTTT. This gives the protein CASSQEPARVGNTIYF.

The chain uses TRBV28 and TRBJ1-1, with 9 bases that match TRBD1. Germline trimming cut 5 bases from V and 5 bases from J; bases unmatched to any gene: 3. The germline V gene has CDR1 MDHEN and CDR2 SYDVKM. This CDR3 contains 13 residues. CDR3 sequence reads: CASSLTGGTEAFF. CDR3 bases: TGTGCCAGCAGTCTGACAGGGGGGACTGAAGCTTTCTTT.

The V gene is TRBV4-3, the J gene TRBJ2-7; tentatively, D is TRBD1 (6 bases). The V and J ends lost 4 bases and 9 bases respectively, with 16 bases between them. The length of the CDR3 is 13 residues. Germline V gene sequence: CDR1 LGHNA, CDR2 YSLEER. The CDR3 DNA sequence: TGCGCCAGCAGCCGCAAACAGGGAGAGGTGCAGTACTTC. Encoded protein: CASSRKQGEVQYF.

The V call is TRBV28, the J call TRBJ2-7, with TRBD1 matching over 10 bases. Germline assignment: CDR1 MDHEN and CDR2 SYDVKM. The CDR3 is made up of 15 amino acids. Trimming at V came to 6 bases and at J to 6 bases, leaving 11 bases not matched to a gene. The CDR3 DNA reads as TGTGCCAGCAGCCTCAGCGACAGGGGGCTGGGCGAGCAGTACTTC. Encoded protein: CASSLSDRGLGEQYF.

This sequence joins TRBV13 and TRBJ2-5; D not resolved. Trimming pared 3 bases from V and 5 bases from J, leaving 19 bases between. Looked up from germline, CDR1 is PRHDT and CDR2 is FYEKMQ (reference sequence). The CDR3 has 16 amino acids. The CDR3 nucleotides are TGTGCCAGCAGCTTTACCGGGTCCAGTTACCGGGAGACCCAGTACTTC. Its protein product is CASSFTGSSYRETQYF.